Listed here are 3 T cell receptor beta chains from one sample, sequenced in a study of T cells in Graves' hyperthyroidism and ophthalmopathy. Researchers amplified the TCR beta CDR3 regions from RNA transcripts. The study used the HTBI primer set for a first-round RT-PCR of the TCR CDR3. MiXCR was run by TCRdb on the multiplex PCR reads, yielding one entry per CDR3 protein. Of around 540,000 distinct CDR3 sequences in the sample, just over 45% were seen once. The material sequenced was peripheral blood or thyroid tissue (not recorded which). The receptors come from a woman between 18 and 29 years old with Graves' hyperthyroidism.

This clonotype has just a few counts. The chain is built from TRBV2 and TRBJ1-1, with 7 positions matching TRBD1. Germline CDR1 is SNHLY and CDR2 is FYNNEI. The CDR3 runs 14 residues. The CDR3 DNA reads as TGTGCTAGGGACAACAGGGGCATTGACACTGAAGCTTTCTTT. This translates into CARDNRGIDTEAFF.

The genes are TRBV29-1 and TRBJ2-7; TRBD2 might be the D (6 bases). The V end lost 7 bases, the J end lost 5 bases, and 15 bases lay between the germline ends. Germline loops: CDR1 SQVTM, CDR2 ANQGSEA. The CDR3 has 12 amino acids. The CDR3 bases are TGCAGCGGGGGTGGGGGGATCGACGAGCAGTACTTC. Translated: CSGGGGIDEQYF.

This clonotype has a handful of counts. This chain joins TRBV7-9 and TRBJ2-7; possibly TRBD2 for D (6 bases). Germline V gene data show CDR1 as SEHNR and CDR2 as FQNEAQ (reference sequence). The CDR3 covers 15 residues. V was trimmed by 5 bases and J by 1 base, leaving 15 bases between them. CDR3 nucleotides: TGTGCCAGCAGCGCCGCCGGGGGAGGATCCTACGAGCAGTACTTC. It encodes CASSAAGGGSYEQYF.